One sample yielded the 5 T cell receptor beta chains listed below, sequenced in a study of blood T cell repertoires in COVID-19 (dated by TCRdb to about 2020). The method behind the library was the immunoSEQ multiplex PCR assay. Here the immuneACCESS table is served through TCRdb, limited to in-frame sequences with V and J called. Missing clones are a known gap in these copies; in checked studies unresolved V genes cover under half, and the rest lacks a known reason. This sample comprises around 310,000 clones, 85% to 90% of them detected only once. The ten largest make up roughly 1% of the sample. Sequences were obtained from peripheral blood. These receptors originate from a woman between 40 and 55 years old with COVID-19, enrolled during active disease.

Note on this clone: The sample has other DNA sequences that encode this CDR3 too. This chain links TRBV12-3 or TRBV12-4 with TRBJ2-7, with D perhaps TRBD2 (6 bases). There are 12 residues in the CDR3. Trimming left V 5 bases short and J 9 bases short, with 14 bases between. The CDR3 here is CASSQNAGRQYF. CDR3 coding DNA: TGTGCCAGCAGTCAAAACGCCGGGAGGCAGTACTTC.

This clone was counted between two and nine times. In DNA, the CDR3 is TGTGCGACGGCCCGAGGGAGCACAGATACGCAGTATTTT. It is translated as CATARGSTDTQYF. The gene calls are TRBV12-3 or TRBV12-4 and TRBJ2-3; a weak D match, TRBD2 (5 bases). This CDR3 is 13 amino acids long.

The chain combines TRBV28 with TRBJ2-6; 9 nucleotides match TRBD2. Germline assignment: CDR1 MDHEN and CDR2 SYDVKM. This CDR3 contains 18 residues. The V and J ends lost 5 bases and 0 bases, in that order; junction bases with no gene match: 8. The CDR3 nucleotides read TGTGCCAGCAGTCCCTGGACTAGCGCAAACTCTGGGGCCAACGTCCTGACTTTC. As protein: CASSPWTSANSGANVLTF.

This chain joins TRBV9 and TRBJ1-3, with D possibly matching TRBD1 (5 bases). Trimming removed 3 bases from V and 0 bases from J, with 10 bases in between. CDR3 length equals 15 residues. Germline V gene sequence: CDR1 SGDLS, CDR2 YYNGEE. The CDR3 region is CASSAGVNSGNTIYF. CDR3 DNA sequence: TGTGCCAGCAGCGCGGGGGTAAACTCTGGAAACACCATATATTTT.

The gene calls are TRBV5-6 and TRBJ2-5, with 7 bases aligning to TRBD2. The CDR3 has 16 amino acids. J was trimmed by 1 base and V by 4 bases; bases with no gene match: 10. Germline CDR1 reads SGHDT; CDR2 reads YYEEEE. CDR3 loop: CASSPGVRGSQETQYF. The CDR3 bases are TGTGCCAGCAGCCCCGGGGTGCGGGGGAGCCAAGAGACCCAGTACTTC.